These T cell receptor beta chains were read from a single sample in a study of shared clonotypes between healthy human individuals. The method was immunoSEQ multiplex PCR; TCRdb's version includes in-frame clones alone and lacks a portion of them. Of around 2.3 million clones in the sample, approximately 94% were seen once. Material for sequencing was naive CD4+ T cells sorted from blood. All receptors derive from a young man in good health. CDR3s include the opening cysteine and the closing phenylalanine or tryptophan. The order of the fields is V gene, CDR3 length, J gene, clone size, D gene, CDR3 DNA, CDR3 protein. A D gene is named only where the DNA matches it firmly. For some rows the clone size is stated as once, few or many, or as a class when expanded; others skip it.

V gene: TRBV9; CDR3 length: 13; J gene: TRBJ2-2; clone size: .; D gene: .; CDR3 DNA: TGTGCCAGCACAAGTCCGCCGGCCGGGGAGCTGTTTTTT; CDR3 protein: CASTSPPAGELFF
V gene: TRBV10-3; CDR3 length: 15; J gene: TRBJ1-2; clone size: once; D gene: TRBD1; CDR3 DNA: TGTGCCATCAGTGACTCCGGGACAGCGAACTATGGCTACACCTTC; CDR3 protein: CAISDSGTANYGYTF
V gene: TRBV10-3; CDR3 length: 15; J gene: TRBJ2-1; clone size: .; D gene: TRBD1; CDR3 DNA: TGTGCCATCAGAGGGGGGACAGGGGCCTACAATGAGCAGTTCTTC; CDR3 protein: CAIRGGTGAYNEQFF
V gene: TRBV7-9; CDR3 length: 17; J gene: TRBJ2-3; clone size: .; D gene: TRBD2; CDR3 DNA: TGTGCCAGCAGCGCGGGGACTACCCAGATTAGCACAGATACGCAGTATTTT; CDR3 protein: CASSAGTTQISTDTQYF
V gene: TRBV9; CDR3 length: 17; J gene: TRBJ2-1; clone size: .; D gene: .; CDR3 DNA: TGTGCCAGCAGCGTAGCTACACGGGGGGCTAGGTACAATGAGCAGTTCTTC; CDR3 protein: CASSVATRGARYNEQFF
V gene: TRBV10-3; CDR3 length: 15; J gene: TRBJ1-5; clone size: few; D gene: TRBD1; CDR3 DNA: TGTGCCATCAGTGAGTGGACAGGGGCCAATCAGCCCCAGCATTTT; CDR3 protein: CAISEWTGANQPQHF
V gene: TRBV28; CDR3 length: 11; J gene: TRBJ2-7; clone size: .; D gene: .; CDR3 DNA: TGTGCCAGCAGATCTAACTACGAGCAGTACTTC; CDR3 protein: CASRSNYEQYF
V gene: TRBV30; CDR3 length: 11; J gene: TRBJ2-7; clone size: .; D gene: .; CDR3 DNA: TGTGCCTGGAGTGTAGGGGAATGGCAGTACTTC; CDR3 protein: CAWSVGEWQYF
V gene: TRBV27; CDR3 length: 18; J gene: TRBJ2-7; clone size: .; D gene: TRBD1; CDR3 DNA: TGTGCCAGCAGTTTATCCTCGACCTTGACAGGGCCTTACTACGAGCAGTACTTC; CDR3 protein: CASSLSSTLTGPYYEQYF
V gene: TRBV9; CDR3 length: 14; J gene: TRBJ2-3; clone size: .; D gene: .; CDR3 DNA: TGTGCCAGCAGCTTACGAGTGGGGGTAGATACGCAGTATTTT; CDR3 protein: CASSLRVGVDTQYF
V gene: TRBV18; CDR3 length: 17; J gene: TRBJ2-7; clone size: .; D gene: TRBD2; CDR3 DNA: TGTGCCAGCTCACCGGGGTTAGCGGGAACTAGCTCCTACGAGCAGTACTTC; CDR3 protein: CASSPGLAGTSSYEQYF
V gene: TRBV5-1; CDR3 length: 19; J gene: TRBJ2-3; clone size: .; D gene: TRBD2; CDR3 DNA: TGCGCCAGCAGCTTGGACTTTTGGCTAGCGGCATCCCCGGGAGATACGCAGTATTTT; CDR3 protein: CASSLDFWLAASPGDTQYF
V gene: TRBV19; CDR3 length: 15; J gene: TRBJ2-7; clone size: .; D gene: TRBD2; CDR3 DNA: TGTGCCAGTAGCCCCGGGACTAGCGGCAAGTACGGGCAGTACTTC; CDR3 protein: CASSPGTSGKYGQYF
V gene: TRBV16; CDR3 length: 17; J gene: TRBJ1-5; clone size: .; D gene: TRBD1; CDR3 DNA: TGTGCCAGCAGCCAACGGGACAGTAGGAGAGGGAATCAGCCCCAGCATTTT; CDR3 protein: CASSQRDSRRGNQPQHF
V gene: TRBV6-1; CDR3 length: 12; J gene: TRBJ2-7; clone size: .; D gene: .; CDR3 DNA: TGTGCCAGCAGTTGGACTGCCTACGAGCAGTACTTC; CDR3 protein: CASSWTAYEQYF
V gene: TRBV4-1; CDR3 length: 14; J gene: TRBJ2-7; clone size: .; D gene: .; CDR3 DNA: TGCGCCAGCAGCCCCCTAGTGAGGTTCAGCGAGCAGTACTTC; CDR3 protein: CASSPLVRFSEQYF
V gene: TRBV30; CDR3 length: 14; J gene: TRBJ2-3; clone size: .; D gene: .; CDR3 DNA: TGTGCCTGCGCCCTCAAGGGGGTGGGAGATACGCAGTATTTT; CDR3 protein: CACALKGVGDTQYF
V gene: TRBV7-2; CDR3 length: 18; J gene: TRBJ2-1; clone size: once; D gene: TRBD2; CDR3 DNA: TGTGCCAGCAGCAGAGTGATGGCCGGGACTAGCGGCTACAATGAGCAGTTCTTC; CDR3 protein: CASSRVMAGTSGYNEQFF
V gene: TRBV7-8; CDR3 length: 14; J gene: TRBJ2-7; clone size: .; D gene: .; CDR3 DNA: TGTGCCAGCAGCGGAGGAGGGGGTATCTACGAGCAGTACTTC; CDR3 protein: CASSGGGGIYEQYF
V gene: TRBV11-3; CDR3 length: 16; J gene: TRBJ2-2; clone size: .; D gene: TRBD1; CDR3 DNA: TGTGCCAGCAGCTCATCAGGACAGGGTCCGGGCGGGGAGCTGTTTTTT; CDR3 protein: CASSSSGQGPGGELFF
V gene: TRBV6-5; CDR3 length: 13; J gene: TRBJ2-7; clone size: .; D gene: .; CDR3 DNA: TGTGCCAGCAGTCAGGGGGGGGCTGGGGAGCAGTACTTC; CDR3 protein: CASSQGGAGEQYF
V gene: TRBV6-6; CDR3 length: 12; J gene: TRBJ1-1; clone size: once; D gene: .; CDR3 DNA: TGTGCCAGCAGTATGCTCCCCACTGAAGCTTTCTTT; CDR3 protein: CASSMLPTEAFF
V gene: TRBV10-1; CDR3 length: 13; J gene: TRBJ2-7; clone size: .; D gene: .; CDR3 DNA: TGCGCCAGCAGCAGGCCCTTCAAGGGAGAGCAGTACTTC; CDR3 protein: CASSRPFKGEQYF
V gene: TRBV30; CDR3 length: 11; J gene: TRBJ1-2; clone size: .; D gene: .; CDR3 DNA: TGTGCCTTACAGGTTAACTATGGCTACACCTTC; CDR3 protein: CALQVNYGYTF
V gene: TRBV11-2; CDR3 length: 14; J gene: TRBJ1-2; clone size: .; D gene: .; CDR3 DNA: TGTGCCAGCAGCTTAGAGATGACTTACTATGGCTACACCTTC; CDR3 protein: CASSLEMTYYGYTF
V gene: TRBV6-6; CDR3 length: 15; J gene: TRBJ2-7; clone size: .; D gene: .; CDR3 DNA: TGTGCCAGCAGTTACTCGAGTAAAGGGGGCTACGAGCAGTACTTC; CDR3 protein: CASSYSSKGGYEQYF
V gene: TRBV6-5; CDR3 length: 13; J gene: TRBJ2-1; clone size: .; D gene: TRBD2; CDR3 DNA: TGTGCCAGCAGTTACCAGGGTAGCGGGAGGGAGTTCTTC; CDR3 protein: CASSYQGSGREFF
V gene: TRBV28; CDR3 length: 14; J gene: TRBJ1-1; clone size: .; D gene: .; CDR3 DNA: TGTGCCAGCAGTTTAATCTACAGGGCCCCTGAAGCTTTCTTT; CDR3 protein: CASSLIYRAPEAFF
V gene: TRBV29-1; CDR3 length: 12; J gene: TRBJ1-5; clone size: .; D gene: TRBD1; CDR3 DNA: TGCAGCGTTGCCCAGGGGGCTCAGCCCCAGCATTTT; CDR3 protein: CSVAQGAQPQHF